What follows is one T cell receptor beta chain and its context. TCR beta sequencing covered blood CD8+ and CD4+ T cells. Relapsing-remitting disease, either stable or active, was present in the multiple sclerosis controls, who were treatment-naive patients. TEMRA cells underwent FACS enrichment and CD8+ and CD4+ T cells underwent negative isolation. This sample stems from a study of CD8 T cells in Susac syndrome. The authors reverse transcribed roughly 0.45 to 1 ug RNA with random hexamers. The immunoSEQ assay covered 54 Vbeta and 13 Jbeta segments for CDR3. Using its own MiXCR run on the immunoSEQ multiplex PCR reads, TCRdb lists one record per CDR3 protein. The table records 190,000 or so distinct CDR3 sequences, more than 85% of them present only once. Germline CDR1 is SGHTA and CDR2 is FQGNSA. V was pared by 1 base and J by 8 bases, with 7 bases of the junction left unmatched. The CDR3 is 15 residues long.

The rearrangement uses TRBV7-2 and TRBJ2-1, with 8 bases lining up with TRBD1. The TCR sequence derives from a human donor with multiple sclerosis. The sequencing sample was made of CD4+ T cells from PBMCs. The CDR3 DNA sequence: TGTGCCAGCAGCTTAGAATCCCGGACAGGGTATGAGCAGTTCTTC. Translating gives CASSLESRTGYEQFF.